This T cell receptor (beta chain) was sequenced in a study of CD8 T cells in ankylosing spondylitis. The study, taken as a whole, reports: Matched synovial fluid from ankylosing spondylitis patients was reported to be enriched for disease-linked clones.

TCRdb re-called the 5' RACE reads through MiXCR, storing one row per CDR3 protein. The sample gives more than 100,000 distinct CDR3 sequences, roughly 11% of which show up once; 3.5% to 5% is in the top ten. This clonotype was seen at least ten times. No antigen is known for it. V was cut by 5 bases and J by 4 bases, with 13 bases left in between. This CDR3 spans 13 amino acids. Germline V gives CDR1 SQVTM, CDR2 ANQGSEA. The sequence came from a female donor with ankylosing spondylitis or in good health (not recorded which). Source material: blood, either unsorted or a sorted T cell fraction (not recorded which). The chain has TRBV29-1 and TRBJ2-3; D remains unclear. The CDR3 sequence is CSVHDGGADTQYF. Written as DNA, the CDR3 is TGCAGCGTTCATGATGGTGGGGCAGATACGCAGTATTTT.